These T cell receptor beta chains were read from a single sample in a study of regulatory T cells in long-lasting Graves disease. TCRdb recomputed calls from the multiplex PCR reads with MiXCR, one row per CDR3 protein. Here the sample spans roughly 610,000 distinct CDR3 sequences, under 20% being singletons. This sample was shared with a second study, whose subject was T cells in Graves' hyperthyroidism and ophthalmopathy.

Sequences were derived from peripheral blood mononuclear cells (PBMCs), sampled at new diagnosis, from a patient treated with antithyroid drugs. All receptors come from a woman in her twenties or thirties with Graves disease. The CDR3 runs from the conserved cysteine through the conserved F or W.

J gene | V gene | CDR3 protein
TRBJ2-6 | TRBV3-1 | CASSRASGRRSGANVLTF
TRBJ2-1 | TRBV28 | CASSSWTSGTNEQFF
TRBJ2-2 | TRBV7-9 | CASSLQRYLFF
TRBJ1-2 | TRBV19 | CASIPGTAYGYTF
TRBJ2-1 | TRBV24-1 | CATSDPTGGKYNEQFF
TRBJ2-7 | TRBV28 | CASSFPLPYEQYF
TRBJ1-1 | TRBV20-1 | CSAPDPRVNLNTEAFF
TRBJ1-2 | TRBV9 | CASSFSGEGYGYTF
TRBJ2-5 | TRBV20-1 | CSAREERTSGTQYF
TRBJ1-2 | TRBV28 | CASSLEGLYGYTF
TRBJ2-3 | TRBV27 | CASRPLGGTQYF
TRBJ1-5 | TRBV5-5 | CASSLVSTGAWDSNQPQHF
TRBJ2-1 | TRBV28 | CASTPQGKGYNEQFF
TRBJ1-5 | TRBV7-3 | CASNLRHAQPQHF
TRBJ2-1 | TRBV30 | CAWSAGGLYNEQFF
TRBJ2-7 | TRBV5-1 | CASSLVLAGYEQYF
TRBJ2-6 | TRBV20-1 | CSAFQGAGANVLTF
TRBJ2-5 | TRBV18 | CASSSYQGAKETQYF
TRBJ2-3 | TRBV7-7 | CASSPSPGLAGIADTQYF
TRBJ2-7 | TRBV7-2 | CASTLLAGGSLMQYF
TRBJ2-7 | TRBV6-2/TRBV6-3 | CASSYNRRKSGLSYEQYF
TRBJ2-3 | TRBV6-2/TRBV6-3 | CASSYESDTQYF
TRBJ2-3 | TRBV10-3 | CAISESAGVTQYF
TRBJ2-7 | TRBV19 | CASSLTGTGPYEQYF
TRBJ2-3 | TRBV7-9 | CASVVGQSYTDTQYF
TRBJ2-1 | TRBV19 | CASSTGRSYNEQFF
TRBJ1-3 | TRBV2 | CASWAGASGNTIYF
TRBJ2-3 | TRBV11-2 | CASSLLFSGTRVTDTQYF
TRBJ2-5 | TRBV2 | CASSDNGGASGIGTQYF
TRBJ2-3 | TRBV6-5 | CASSYSSSGSDTQYF
TRBJ2-3 | TRBV6-1 | CASGKDSTDTQYF
TRBJ2-2 | TRBV4-1 | CASSLSLAPSFFTGELFF
TRBJ2-3 | TRBV7-9 | CASSEGLRRDTQYF
TRBJ2-1 | TRBV19 | CASSGTQTSGIYNEQFF
TRBJ2-1 | TRBV5-1 | CASRLRREGLYNEQFF
TRBJ2-5 | TRBV27 | CASSFRDSRQGTQYF
TRBJ1-6 | TRBV24-1 | CATSDSRGNNSPLHF